The next 9 T cell receptor beta chains were all read from a single sample in a study of blood T cell repertoires in COVID-19. TCRdb's table, derived via immunoSEQ multiplex PCR, lists solely in-frame clones and lacks some. The sample holds about 220,000 clones, 80% seen once. Sequenced: peripheral blood. The origin of the receptors is a human donor in a cohort sampled during active COVID-19.

This clone was seen more than once but under ten times. The chain uses TRBV10-3 and TRBJ1-2, with 8 bases aligning to TRBD1. Looked up from germline, CDR1 is ENHRY and CDR2 is SYGVKD. The CDR3 extends over 13 amino acids. V gave up 6 bases and J gave up 7 bases; unmatched junction bases: 7. CDR3 sequence reads: CAIRVDRDGGYTF. The DNA for the CDR3 is TGTGCCATCAGGGTGGACAGGGACGGTGGCTACACCTTC.

The chain employs TRBV20-1 and TRBJ2-5, with D uncertain. The CDR3 is 13 residues long. The V end was cut by 3 bases, the J end by 3 bases, with 11 bases between. The germline CDR1 and CDR2 sequences are DFQATT and SNEGSKA (reference sequence). CDR3 region: CSASSTAKETQYF. The CDR3 DNA reads as TGCAGTGCTAGTAGCACAGCTAAAGAGACCCAGTACTTC.

The rearrangement links TRBV7-9 to TRBJ2-1; 7 bases line up with TRBD1. Trimming at V came to 4 bases and at J to 2 bases, leaving 5 bases not matched to a gene. Germline assignment: CDR1 SEHNR and CDR2 FQNEAQ (reference sequence). The CDR3 consists of 15 residues. The CDR3 DNA sequence: TGTGCCAGCAGCTCCCGGGACAGAACCTACAATGAGCAGTTCTTC. Amino acid sequence: CASSSRDRTYNEQFF.

V and J are TRBV5-4 and TRBJ2-1; D might be TRBD2 (6 bases). CDR3 size: 14 residues. In germline, CDR1 is SGHNT, CDR2 YYREEE (reference sequence). Trimming cost V 1 base and J 2 bases, with 7 bases left between them. The CDR3 protein is CASSLRGTYNEQFF. CDR3 coding DNA: TGTGCCAGCAGCTTGCGGGGGACCTACAATGAGCAGTTCTTC.

V gene TRBV16 combines with J gene TRBJ2-2, with 7 bases aligning to TRBD2. Losses at the gene ends were 0 bases for V and 2 bases for J; bases not matched to a gene: 6. From germline, CDR1 is KGHSY and CDR2 FQNENV. CDR3 length: 17 residues. The CDR3 spells CASSQSGGTINTGELFF. CDR3 bases: TGTGCCAGCAGCCAATCTGGAGGGACTATAAACACCGGGGAGCTGTTTTTT.

The chain uses TRBV2 and TRBJ2-5; possibly TRBD2 for D (5 bases). Trimming left V 4 bases short and J 5 bases short, with 14 bases between. Germline-derived CDR1 and CDR2 are SNHLY and FYNNEI. The CDR3 runs 14 residues. CDR3 nucleotides: TGTGCCAGCAGTGTAGGAGGTTCGAGGGAGACCCAGTACTTC. Translated: CASSVGGSRETQYF.

The rearrangement uses TRBV6-5 and TRBJ2-1; D might be TRBD2 (7 bases). V was clipped by 0 bases and J by 6 bases, with 15 bases between them. This CDR3 comprises 16 residues. Germline values: CDR1 MNHEY, CDR2 SVGAGI. DNA for the CDR3: TGTGCCAGCAGTTACTCTCGGGGGGCAGGCGCCAATGAGCAGTTCTTC. This codes for CASSYSRGAGANEQFF.

The J gene is TRBJ1-4, the V gene TRBV21-1. TRBV21-1 is assigned pseudogene status. This CDR3 is 15 amino acids long. CDR3 region: CASSKVDFVGEKLFF. The DNA for the CDR3 is TGTGCCAGCAGCAAAGTAGACTTTGTCGGTGAAAAACTGTTTTTT.

The rearrangement joins TRBV4-1 to TRBJ2-7; perhaps TRBD1 as D (6 bases). The CDR3 runs to 16 residues. The germline gives CDR1 MGHRA, CDR2 YSYEKL. V was pared by 1 base and J by 0 bases, with 13 bases between. The DNA of the CDR3 is TGCGCCAGCAGCCAAGGGTCTACAGGGAACTCCTACGAGCAGTACTTC. Its protein product is CASSQGSTGNSYEQYF.